The 8 T cell receptor beta chains given below trace back to one sample, sequenced in a study of Tregs in tolerant kidney transplant recipients. The antigens these receptors bind are not known. Using immunoSEQ multiplex PCR, the repertoire was profiled, and TCRdb retains in-frame clones only, with some absent. The sample has 950 to 1,500 clones, approximately 46% seen once; the top ten hold around 24%. Sequences were obtained from Tregs from blood cultured with allogeneic cells. These receptors originate from a human donor in good health.

By share of the sample, this clone is medium-sized. The chain employs TRBV7-9 and TRBJ1-3; no definite D call. The germline gives CDR1 SEHNR, CDR2 FQNEAQ (reference sequence). The length of the CDR3 is 14 residues. V shed 1 base and J shed 5 bases, with 9 bases lying between them. DNA of the CDR3: TGTGCCAGCAGCTTAGGACAATTCCGAAACACCATATATTTT. It specifies CASSLGQFRNTIYF.

By its share, this clone is large. This rearrangement joins TRBV27 to TRBJ2-1; 8 positions match TRBD2. The CDR3 has 14 amino acids. From germline, CDR1 is MNHEY and CDR2 SMNVEV (reference sequence). V was pared by 6 bases and J by 1 base, with 2 bases of the junction left unmatched. CDR3 in amino acids: CASSSGRSYNEQFF. The CDR3 DNA sequence: TGTGCCAGCAGCAGCGGGAGATCCTACAATGAGCAGTTCTTC.

This clone was recorded once. The chain combines TRBV9 with TRBJ2-1; unclear D gene. There are 14 residues in the CDR3. Looked up from germline, CDR1 is SGDLS and CDR2 is YYNGEE. Deletions cut 2 bases from V and 2 bases from J, with 8 bases between. The CDR3 here is CASSVGQPYNEQFF. The CDR3 nucleotides are TGTGCCAGCAGCGTCGGGCAGCCCTACAATGAGCAGTTCTTC.

The CDR3 DNA sequence: TGCGCCAGCAGCTTGGGTGGATACGGGGCCAACGTCCTGACTTTC. It translates to CASSLGGYGANVLTF. The rearrangement uses TRBV5-1 and TRBJ2-6; D remains ambiguous. Germline V lookup: CDR1 SGHRS, CDR2 YFSETQ. V was clipped by 0 bases and J by 4 bases, with 8 bases between them. CDR3 length equals 15 residues.

The chain is built from TRBV13 and TRBJ2-1; 10 bases match TRBD2. This CDR3 has 17 amino acids. Germline CDR1 is PRHDT and CDR2 is FYEKMQ (reference sequence). Trimming at V came to 4 bases and at J to 5 bases, leaving 11 bases not matched to a gene. CDR3 sequence (DNA): TGTGCCAGCAGCTACCTAGCGGGGGCCTCTATACACAATGAGCAGTTCTTC. It encodes CASSYLAGASIHNEQFF.

This chain uses TRBV11-2 with TRBJ2-5; the D is unclear. This CDR3 is 11 amino acids long. Germline values: CDR1 SGHAT, CDR2 FQNNGV. The V end was cut by 0 bases, the J end by 4 bases, with 0 bases between. This chain's CDR3 is CASSLEETQYF. CDR3 DNA sequence: TGTGCCAGCAGCTTAGAAGAGACCCAGTACTTC. The whole variable domain, filled in from reference TRBV11-2 and TRBJ2-5, reads EAGVAQSPRYKIIEKRQSVAFWCNPISGHATLYWYQQILGQGPKLLIQFQNNGVVDDSQLPKDRFSAERLKGVDSTLKIQPAKLEDSAVYLCASSLEETQYFGPGTRLLVL.

The DNA of the CDR3 is TGTGCCAGCAGCCATGGTGTCGGGGATGAACAGTACTTC. This codes for CASSHGVGDEQYF. The V call is TRBV4-2, the J call TRBJ2-4; D is perhaps TRBD2 (5 bases). Germline assignment: CDR1 LGHNA and CDR2 YNFKEQ. The CDR3 spans 13 residues. Trimming left V 3 bases short and J 13 bases short, with 16 bases between.

This clone appeared a few times. The genes are TRBV6-1 and TRBJ1-6; D not certain. The CDR3 covers 13 residues. CDR1 and CDR2 (germline): MNHNS, SASEGT. The V end was cut by 2 bases, the J end by 8 bases, with 7 bases between. For the CDR3, the DNA is TGTGCCAGCAGTGAATTTGGGGATTCACCCCTCCACTTT. Translated, it gives CASSEFGDSPLHF.